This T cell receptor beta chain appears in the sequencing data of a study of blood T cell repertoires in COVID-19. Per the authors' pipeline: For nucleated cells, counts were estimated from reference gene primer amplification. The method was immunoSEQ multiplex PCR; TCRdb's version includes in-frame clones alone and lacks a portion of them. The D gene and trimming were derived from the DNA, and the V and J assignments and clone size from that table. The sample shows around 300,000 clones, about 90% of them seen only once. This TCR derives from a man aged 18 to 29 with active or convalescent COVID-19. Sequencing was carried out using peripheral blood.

CDR3 bases: TGTGCCAGTAGTAGGGGACAGGGGGACCGGTACGAGCAGTACTTC. Its translation is CASSRGQGDRYEQYF. The chain links TRBV19 to TRBJ2-7, with 11 bases fitting TRBD1. Per the germline V gene, CDR1 is LNHDA and CDR2 is SQIVND (reference sequence). The ends lost 4 bases at V and 4 bases at J; junction bases unmatched: 6. The CDR3 consists of 15 residues.